The 24 T cell receptor beta chains in this list originate from one sample, sequenced in a study of blood T cell repertoires in COVID-19. Profiling relied on immunoSEQ multiplex PCR, and the TCRdb table lists in-frame clones only, not all of them. This table holds 150,000 to 200,000 clones, 80% to 90% found once. The sample was peripheral blood. The receptors originated from a woman between 65 and 79 years old with acute or convalescent COVID-19.

The rearrangement uses TRBV19 and TRBJ2-1, with D possibly being TRBD2 (7 bases). The CDR3 covers 15 residues. CDR1 and CDR2 from the germline V gene are LNHDA and SQIVND (reference sequence). With 5 bases removed from V and 0 bases from J, the gap between germline ends came to 11 bases. In DNA, the CDR3 is TGTGCCAGTAGTGAGGGAGGGGGCTCCTACAATGAGCAGTTCTTC. This gives the protein CASSEGGGSYNEQFF.

CDR3 region: CASSLSVGQMNTEAFF. CDR3 nucleotide sequence: TGTGCCAGCAGTCTTAGCGTCGGACAGATGAACACTGAAGCTTTCTTT. The rearrangement joins TRBV28 to TRBJ1-1; maybe TRBD1 (6 bases). In germline, CDR1 is MDHEN, CDR2 SYDVKM. Trimming took off 5 bases at V and 0 bases at J, with 16 bases between the two ends. The CDR3 runs to 16 residues.

This rearrangement joins TRBV18 to TRBJ2-7; TRBD1 matches at 9 bases. This CDR3 spans 16 amino acids. Germline assignment: CDR1 KGHSH and CDR2 LQKENI. With 5 bases clipped from V and 0 bases from J, the junction kept 8 bases outside the gene matches. CDR3 region: CASSTGQGLSSYEQYF. CDR3 bases: TGTGCCAGCTCAACCGGACAGGGGCTAAGCTCCTACGAGCAGTACTTC.

This chain connects TRBV10-2 to TRBJ1-1; D remains unclear. CDR1 is WSHSY, CDR2 SAAADI, per germline. This CDR3 comprises 15 residues. V lost 3 bases and J 2 bases, leaving 13 bases between the germline ends. CDR3 coding DNA: TGCGCCAGCAGTGATCCCGCAGGTTTAAACACTGAAGCTTTCTTT. Protein: CASSDPAGLNTEAFF.

V usage is TRBV19 and J usage is TRBJ1-5, with 7 positions matching TRBD1. Germline assignment: CDR1 LNHDA and CDR2 SQIVND (reference sequence). V lost 7 bases, J lost 0 bases, and 6 bases stayed unmatched. The CDR3 sequence is 15 residues long. CDR3 amino acids: CASNEGQFSNQPQHF. CDR3 nucleotides: TGTGCCAGTAACGAGGGACAGTTTAGCAATCAGCCCCAGCATTTT.

This clone was found once. This chain connects TRBV5-1 to TRBJ2-1; 13 bases are shared with TRBD2. J was trimmed by 4 bases and V by 4 bases; bases with no gene match: 5. Germline V lookup: CDR1 SGHRS, CDR2 YFSETQ. The CDR3 extends over 16 amino acids. The CDR3 loop reads CASSLGLAGVYNEQFF. The CDR3 nucleotides read TGCGCCAGCAGCCTCGGACTAGCGGGAGTTTACAATGAGCAGTTCTTC. Looking up the rest from reference TRBV5-1 and TRBJ2-1 gives the full variable domain: KAGVTQTPRYLIKTRGQQVTLSCSPISGHRSVSWYQQTPGQGLQFLFEYFSETQRNKGNFPGRFSGRQFSNSRSEMNVSTLELGDSALYLCASSLGLAGVYNEQFFGPGTRLTVL.

The V and J genes are TRBV30 and TRBJ1-4; perhaps TRBD1 as D (6 bases). The ends were cut back, 0 bases at V and 4 bases at J, with 12 bases in the middle. Germline values: CDR1 GTSNPN, CDR2 SVGIG (reference sequence). There are 15 residues in the CDR3. CDR3 in amino acids: CAWSVGSGVNEKLFF. CDR3 DNA: TGTGCCTGGAGTGTTGGGTCAGGGGTTAATGAAAAACTGTTTTTT.

V usage is TRBV5-1 and J usage is TRBJ2-7; 9 bases match TRBD2. J was trimmed by 6 bases and V by 3 bases; bases with no gene match: 7. Germline V lookup: CDR1 SGHRS, CDR2 YFSETQ. The CDR3 extends over 14 amino acids. The CDR3 loop reads CASSSAGGYSEQYF. DNA of the CDR3: TGCGCCAGCAGCTCCGCGGGAGGGTATTCCGAGCAGTACTTC.

The CDR3 here is CASSGGQNSPLHF. The DNA of the CDR3 is TGTGCCAGCAGCGGAGGACAGAATTCACCCCTCCACTTT. This chain connects TRBV7-2 to TRBJ1-6, with D tentatively TRBD1 (6 bases). Trimming shortened V by 5 bases and J by 7 bases, and 9 bases separated the two germline ends. CDR1 SGHTA and CDR2 FQGNSA come from the germline V gene. The CDR3 runs to 13 residues. Complete variable domain (other parts from reference TRBV7-2 and TRBJ1-6): GAGVSQSPSNKVTEKGKDVELRCDPISGHTALYWYRQSLGQGLEFLIYFQGNSAPDKSGLPSDRFSAERTGGSVSTLTIQRTQQEDSAVYLCASSGGQNSPLHFGNGTRLTVT.

The CDR3 nucleotides read TGTGCCAGCAGCGCACTCCCCGGGAGAGGCAACACCGGGGAGCTGTTTTTT. Protein: CASSALPGRGNTGELFF. This chain joins TRBV7-9 and TRBJ2-2; D might be TRBD2 (6 bases). Germline V gives CDR1 SEHNR, CDR2 FQNEAQ (reference sequence). V was pared by 5 bases and J by 2 bases, with 18 bases between. The CDR3 consists of 17 residues.

The V gene is TRBV6-1, the J gene TRBJ1-2, with a possible D match to TRBD1 (6 bases). Per the germline V gene, CDR1 is MNHNS and CDR2 is SASEGT. Trimming removed 1 base from V and 4 bases from J, with 16 bases in between. This CDR3 has 16 amino acids. In DNA, the CDR3 is TGTGCCAGCAGTGAAGAGGGCTCCAGGGGTACCTATGGCTACACCTTC. Translating gives CASSEEGSRGTYGYTF.

Only one count was recorded for this clone. This rearrangement joins TRBV3-1 (or the pseudogene TRBV3-2) to TRBJ1-5; D may be TRBD1 (6 bases). The ends were cut back, 2 bases at V and 6 bases at J, with 11 bases in the middle. CDR3 length: 14 amino acids. Germline loops: CDR1 LGHDT, CDR2 YNNKEL (reference sequence). For the CDR3, the DNA is TGTGCCAGCAGCCAACAGGGGACCGGTCAGCCCCAGCATTTT. The encoded protein is CASSQQGTGQPQHF.

The chain is built from TRBV9 and TRBJ2-4; no clear D. The ends were cut back, 7 bases at V and 3 bases at J, with 8 bases in the middle. The CDR3 is 12 residues long. CDR1 is SGDLS, CDR2 YYNGEE, per germline. CDR3 DNA sequence: TGTGCCAGCTCCGGAGTCAAAAACATTCAGTACTTC. Its protein product is CASSGVKNIQYF.

This chain uses TRBV6-2 or TRBV6-3 with TRBJ2-6; no reliable D call. CDR1 and CDR2 from the germline V gene are MNHEY and SVGEGT. V was clipped by 2 bases and J by 0 bases, with 8 bases between them. This CDR3 is built from 16 residues. CDR3 sequence (DNA): TGTGCCAGCAGTTACGATAGTGACTCTGGGGCCAACGTCCTGACTTTC. Its translation is CASSYDSDSGANVLTF.

In its sample, this clone was seen a few times. V gene TRBV10-3 combines with J gene TRBJ1-2, with 7 bases fitting TRBD1. Germline V gene sequence: CDR1 ENHRY, CDR2 SYGVKD. The ends lost 6 bases at V and 5 bases at J; junction bases unmatched: 12. CDR3 length: 15 amino acids. The chain's CDR3 is CAISLTGSEGYGYTF. CDR3 coding DNA: TGTGCCATCAGCTTGACAGGGTCGGAAGGATATGGCTACACCTTC.

This clone occurred once. CDR3 protein: CASSDLAPYEQYF. DNA for the CDR3: TGTGCCAGCAGTGATCTCGCGCCCTACGAGCAGTACTTC. V usage is TRBV6-1 and J usage is TRBJ2-7, with unresolved D. The CDR3 covers 13 residues. Trimming left V 3 bases short and J 2 bases short, with 8 bases between. The germline CDR1 and CDR2 sequences are MNHNS and SASEGT.

This rearrangement joins TRBV5-1 to TRBJ1-6; D may be TRBD1 (5 bases). CDR3 size: 14 residues. The germline V gene has CDR1 SGHRS and CDR2 YFSETQ. With 7 bases removed from V and 7 bases from J, the gap between germline ends came to 15 bases. CDR3 in amino acids: CASSDGAMNSPLHF. The CDR3 DNA reads TGCGCCAGCTCGGATGGGGCTATGAATTCACCCCTCCACTTT.

The V gene is TRBV7-9, the J gene TRBJ2-3, with TRBD2 identical over 13 bases. The CDR3 extends over 16 amino acids. The V segment lost 5 bases and the J segment 3 bases; nucleotides outside the gene matches: 5. Per germline, CDR1 SEHNR and CDR2 FQNEAQ (reference sequence). Here the CDR3 reads CASSPRGLAGTDTQYF. The CDR3 DNA reads as TGTGCCAGCAGCCCCCGGGGACTAGCGGGAACAGATACGCAGTATTTT.

The chain links TRBV7-2 to TRBJ2-7; 9 nucleotides align to TRBD1. Germline loops: CDR1 SGHTA, CDR2 FQGNSA. The CDR3 contains 14 residues. V lost 7 bases, J lost 5 bases, and 9 bases stayed unmatched. CDR3 protein: CASTRGQGIHEQYF. The CDR3 nucleotides read TGTGCCAGCACCCGGGGACAGGGTATACACGAGCAGTACTTC.

V and J are TRBV29-1 and TRBJ2-7; D remains ambiguous. Germline V gene lookup returns CDR1 SQVTM and CDR2 ANQGSEA. This CDR3 has 11 residues. Trimming took 5 bases from V and 6 from J, leaving 11 bases between them. CDR3 bases: TGCAGCGTTAACTGGTTGAGCGAGCAGTACTTC. This gives the protein CSVNWLSEQYF.

This clone came up a few times. The rearrangement uses TRBV14 and TRBJ1-2; D unclear. The V gene's germline CDR1 is SGHDN and CDR2 FVKESK. CDR3 length: 14 amino acids. V gave up 0 bases and J gave up 7 bases, with 12 bases separating them. For the CDR3, the DNA is TGTGCCAGCAGCCAAGATGGGAGTCAGCCTGGCTACACCTTC. Residues: CASSQDGSQPGYTF.

The chain couples TRBV7-6 to TRBJ2-7; TRBD1 agrees at 7 bases. Per the germline V gene, CDR1 is SGHVS and CDR2 is FNYEAQ. V trimming: 4 bases; J trimming: 7 bases; junction bases outside the gene matches: 13. The CDR3 consists of 15 residues. The DNA for the CDR3 is TGTGCCAGCAGCTCCAACCCGGACAGGTTGCGGGAGCAGTACTTC. It is translated as CASSSNPDRLREQYF.

The V call is TRBV5-1, the J call TRBJ2-1, with TRBD2 identical over 8 bases. The germline V gene encodes CDR1 SGHRS and CDR2 YFSETQ. This CDR3 region has 14 residues. The junction had 4 bases not matched to a gene; V was cut back by 4 bases and J by 4 bases. This chain's CDR3 is CASSRSSGYNEQFF. In nucleotides, the CDR3 is TGCGCCAGCAGCAGGTCTAGCGGGTACAATGAGCAGTTCTTC.

The genes are TRBV2 and TRBJ1-5; D may be TRBD1 (6 bases). Germline V gives CDR1 SNHLY, CDR2 FYNNEI. Deletions cut 6 bases from V and 2 bases from J, with 17 bases between. The CDR3 is 16 residues long. CDR3 region: CASRVQGSSGNQPQHF. DNA of the CDR3: TGTGCCAGCAGGGTGCAGGGGAGTTCGGGCAATCAGCCCCAGCATTTT.